Sequencing of this T cell receptor beta chain was carried out in a study of T cell responses to AZD1222 COVID-19 vaccine. Study-wide findings and caveats: Most donors were white British and more were female, and clonal diversity was possibly underestimated.

Clones were sequenced by immunoSEQ multiplex PCR, and TCRdb holds only the in-frame ones, with some missing. Here the sample spans 100,000 or so clones, around nine tenths being singletons. Germline CDR1 SNHLY, CDR2 FYNNEI. The V end lost 7 bases, the J end lost 5 bases, and 15 bases lay between the germline ends. The CDR3 is 13 residues long. Worth noting for this clone: The antigen remains unidentified.

The origin of this receptor is an adult in good health. The source material was peripheral blood, sampled on day 0 of AZD1222 vaccination. The gene calls are TRBV2 and TRBJ2-7; D possibly corresponds to TRBD1 (5 bases). The CDR3 coding sequence is TGTGCCAGCAACATTGTCAGGGCCAACGAGCAGTACTTC. This gives the protein CASNIVRANEQYF.